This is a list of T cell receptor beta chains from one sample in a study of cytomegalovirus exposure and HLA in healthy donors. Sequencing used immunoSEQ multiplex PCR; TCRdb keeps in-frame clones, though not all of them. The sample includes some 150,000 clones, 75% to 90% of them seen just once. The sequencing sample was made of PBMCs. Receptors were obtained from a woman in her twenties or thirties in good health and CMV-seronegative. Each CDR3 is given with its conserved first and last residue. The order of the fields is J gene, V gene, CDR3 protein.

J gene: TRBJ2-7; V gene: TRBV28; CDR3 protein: CASSLWQGLVPEQYF
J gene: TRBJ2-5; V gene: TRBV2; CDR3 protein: CASSDSTSGTGWIETQYF
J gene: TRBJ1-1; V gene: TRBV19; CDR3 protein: CASSWDSRNTEAFF
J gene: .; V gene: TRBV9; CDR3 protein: CASSVGQDRGYEQYF
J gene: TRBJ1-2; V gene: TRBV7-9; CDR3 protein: CASSSQRGSSYYGYTF
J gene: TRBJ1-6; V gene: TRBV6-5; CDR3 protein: CASSYGATGGSSPLHF
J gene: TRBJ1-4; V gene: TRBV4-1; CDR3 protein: CASSQGAANEKLFF
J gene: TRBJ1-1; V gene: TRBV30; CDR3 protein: CAWSVSDTEAFF
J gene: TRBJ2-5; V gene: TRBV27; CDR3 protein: CASSPHNTETQYF
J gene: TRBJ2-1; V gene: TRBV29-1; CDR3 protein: CSVEGTGGTVDEQFF
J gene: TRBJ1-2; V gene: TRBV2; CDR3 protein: CASRAGGGVYGYTF
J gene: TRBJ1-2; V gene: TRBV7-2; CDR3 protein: CASSRQGTGGYGYTF
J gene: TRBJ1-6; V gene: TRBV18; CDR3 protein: CASSRDSSYNSPLHF
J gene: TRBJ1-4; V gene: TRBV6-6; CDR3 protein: CASSYLEGSYEKLFF
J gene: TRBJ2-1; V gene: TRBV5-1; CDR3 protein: CASSSGQGNEQFF
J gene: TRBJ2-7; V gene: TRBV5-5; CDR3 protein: CASSLLGLATHEQYF
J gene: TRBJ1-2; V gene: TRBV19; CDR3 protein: CASTQLDGGNRYGYTF
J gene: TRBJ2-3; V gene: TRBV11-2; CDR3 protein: CASSFGTGTNTDTQYF
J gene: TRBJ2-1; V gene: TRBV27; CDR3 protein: CASSLIPRNEQFF
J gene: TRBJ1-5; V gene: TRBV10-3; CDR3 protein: CAISEEGRGNQPQHF
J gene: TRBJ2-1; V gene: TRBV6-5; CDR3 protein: CASSYSERNEQFF
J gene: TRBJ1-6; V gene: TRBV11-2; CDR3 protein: CASSPGNSPLHF
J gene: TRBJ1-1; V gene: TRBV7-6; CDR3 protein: CASSLGAHTEAFF
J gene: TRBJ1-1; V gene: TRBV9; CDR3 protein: CASSVEQGVNTEAFF
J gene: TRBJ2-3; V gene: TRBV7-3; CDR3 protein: CASSLTGYTDTQYF
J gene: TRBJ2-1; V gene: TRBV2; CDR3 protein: CASRWDSQTDEQFF
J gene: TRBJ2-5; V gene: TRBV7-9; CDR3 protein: CASSLVGAFETQYF
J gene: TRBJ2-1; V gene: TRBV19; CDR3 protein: CASSIGARVNEQFF
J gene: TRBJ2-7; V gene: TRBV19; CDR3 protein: CASSIAGDRYEQYF
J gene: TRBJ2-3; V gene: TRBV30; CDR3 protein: CAWSVQAGGDTQYF
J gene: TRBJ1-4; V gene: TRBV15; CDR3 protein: CATSTDPRGTTNEKLFF
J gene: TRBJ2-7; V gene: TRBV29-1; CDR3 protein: CSVSDRGSSYEQYF
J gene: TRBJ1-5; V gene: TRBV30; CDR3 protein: CAWSAGTGGNQPQHF
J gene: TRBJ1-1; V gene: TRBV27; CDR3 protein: CASLPRRGLTEAFF
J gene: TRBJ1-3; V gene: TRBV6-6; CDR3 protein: CASNSQGTGNTIYF
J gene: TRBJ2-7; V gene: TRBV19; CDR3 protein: CASSPSGVSYEQYF
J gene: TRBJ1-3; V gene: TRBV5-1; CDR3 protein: CASSLAQGFGDTIYF
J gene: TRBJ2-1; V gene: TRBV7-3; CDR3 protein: CASSITKRTEQFF
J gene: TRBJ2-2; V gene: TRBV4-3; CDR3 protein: CASSNRAPPAGELFF
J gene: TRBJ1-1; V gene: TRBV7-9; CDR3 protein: CASRPRGTTEAFF
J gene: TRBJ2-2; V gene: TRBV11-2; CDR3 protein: CASSRTGGSGELFF
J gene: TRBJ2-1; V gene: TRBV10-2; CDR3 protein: CASTRTINEQFF
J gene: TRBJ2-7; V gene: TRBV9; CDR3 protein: CASSVETGTGYEQYF
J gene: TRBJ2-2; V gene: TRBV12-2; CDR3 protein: CASRLVGTVNTGELFF
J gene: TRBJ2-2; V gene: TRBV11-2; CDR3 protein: CASSLVVLHRDTGELFF
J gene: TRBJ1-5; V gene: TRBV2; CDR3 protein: CASSGFWGNQPQHF
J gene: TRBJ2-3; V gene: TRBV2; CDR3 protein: CASSEAPGATDTQYF
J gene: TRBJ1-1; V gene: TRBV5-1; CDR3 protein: CASSLVGTQGPNTEAFF
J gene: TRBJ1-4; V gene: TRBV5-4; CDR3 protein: CASSLNRGDEKLFF
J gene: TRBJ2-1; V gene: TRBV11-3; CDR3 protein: CASSFQQGNEQFF
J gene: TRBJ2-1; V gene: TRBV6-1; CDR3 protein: CASKNGKGGHEQFF
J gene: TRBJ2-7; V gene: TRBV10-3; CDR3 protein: CAISEIVGQGALEQYF
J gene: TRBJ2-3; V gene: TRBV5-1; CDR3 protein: CASSGGQPSTDTQYF
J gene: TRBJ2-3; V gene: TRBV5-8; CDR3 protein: CASSLVSGDSTDTQYF
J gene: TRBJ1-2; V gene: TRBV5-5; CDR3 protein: CASSLGFRDTVLSGHYGYTF
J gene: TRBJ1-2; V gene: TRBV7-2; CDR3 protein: CASSALGGAPYGYTF
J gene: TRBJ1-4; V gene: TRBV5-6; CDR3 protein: CASSLGTLKEKLFF
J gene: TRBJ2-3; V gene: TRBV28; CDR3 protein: CASSLLAGGSTDTQYF
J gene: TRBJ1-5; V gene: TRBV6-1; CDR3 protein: CASSGNQPQHF